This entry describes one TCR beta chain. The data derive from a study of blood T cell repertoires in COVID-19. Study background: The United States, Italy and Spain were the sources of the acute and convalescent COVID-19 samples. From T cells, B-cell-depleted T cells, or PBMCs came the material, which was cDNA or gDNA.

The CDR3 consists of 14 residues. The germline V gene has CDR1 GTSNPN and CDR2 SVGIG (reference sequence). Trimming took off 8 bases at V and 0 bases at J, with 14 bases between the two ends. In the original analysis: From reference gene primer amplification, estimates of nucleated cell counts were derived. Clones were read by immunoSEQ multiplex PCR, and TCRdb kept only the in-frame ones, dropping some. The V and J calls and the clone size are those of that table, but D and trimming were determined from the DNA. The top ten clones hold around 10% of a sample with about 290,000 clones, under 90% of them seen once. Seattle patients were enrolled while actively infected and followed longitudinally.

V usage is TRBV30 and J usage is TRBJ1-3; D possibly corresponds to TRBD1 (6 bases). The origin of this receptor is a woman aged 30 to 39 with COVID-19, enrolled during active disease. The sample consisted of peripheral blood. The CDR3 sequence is CAASAGVSGNTIYF. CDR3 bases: TGTGCCGCCTCCGCAGGGGTCTCTGGAAACACCATATATTTT.